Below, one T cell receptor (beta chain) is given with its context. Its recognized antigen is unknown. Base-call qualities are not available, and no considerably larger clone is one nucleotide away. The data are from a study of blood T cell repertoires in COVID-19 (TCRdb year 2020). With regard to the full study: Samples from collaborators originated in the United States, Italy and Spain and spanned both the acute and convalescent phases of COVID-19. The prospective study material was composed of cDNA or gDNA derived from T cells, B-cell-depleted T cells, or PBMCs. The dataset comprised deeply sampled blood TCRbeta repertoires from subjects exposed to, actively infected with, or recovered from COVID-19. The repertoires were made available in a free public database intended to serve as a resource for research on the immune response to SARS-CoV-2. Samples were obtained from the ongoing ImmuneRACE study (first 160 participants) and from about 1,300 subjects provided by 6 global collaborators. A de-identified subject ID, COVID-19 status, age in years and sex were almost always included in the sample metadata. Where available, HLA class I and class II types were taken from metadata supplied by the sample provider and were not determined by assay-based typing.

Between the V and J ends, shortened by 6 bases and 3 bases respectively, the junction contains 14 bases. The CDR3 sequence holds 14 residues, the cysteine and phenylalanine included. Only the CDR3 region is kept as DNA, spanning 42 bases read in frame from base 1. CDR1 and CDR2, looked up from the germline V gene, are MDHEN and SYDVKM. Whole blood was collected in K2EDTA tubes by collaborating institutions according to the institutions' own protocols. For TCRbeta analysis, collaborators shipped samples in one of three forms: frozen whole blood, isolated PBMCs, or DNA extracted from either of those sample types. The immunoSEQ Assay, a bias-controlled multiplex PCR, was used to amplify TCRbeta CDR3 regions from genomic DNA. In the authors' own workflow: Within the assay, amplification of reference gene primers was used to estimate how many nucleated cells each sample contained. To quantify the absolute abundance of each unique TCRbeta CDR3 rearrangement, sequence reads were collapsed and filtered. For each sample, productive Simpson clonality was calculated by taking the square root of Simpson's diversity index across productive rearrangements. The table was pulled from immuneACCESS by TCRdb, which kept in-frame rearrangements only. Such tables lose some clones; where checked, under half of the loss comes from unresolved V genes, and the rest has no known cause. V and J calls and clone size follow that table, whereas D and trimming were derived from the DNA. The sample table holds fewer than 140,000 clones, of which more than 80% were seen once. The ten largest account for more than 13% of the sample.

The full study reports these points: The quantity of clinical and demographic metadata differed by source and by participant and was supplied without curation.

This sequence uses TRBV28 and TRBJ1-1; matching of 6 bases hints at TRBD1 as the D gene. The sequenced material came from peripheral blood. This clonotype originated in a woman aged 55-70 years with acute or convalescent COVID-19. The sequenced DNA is TGTGCCAGCAGACAACCAGGGGTTCACACTGAAGCTTTCTTT. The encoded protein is CASRQPGVHTEAFF.